The entry below describes one T cell receptor (beta chain). Its antigen remains unknown. This entry belongs to a study of cytomegalovirus exposure and HLA in healthy donors. This table comes from immunoSEQ multiplex PCR, and its TCRdb copy is limited to in-frame clones, with some not included. The sample lists 150,000 to 200,000 clones; just under 85% were seen once. Overall study results and limits: For cytomegalovirus status, the classifier reportedly gave diagnoses with high specificity and sensitivity.

This TCR derives from a man younger than 45 in good health and CMV-seropositive. What was sequenced was PBMCs.

In DNA form, the CDR3 reads TGTGCCAGCAGCTTCCGGGGCGGGACCTACGAGCAGTACTTC. Encoded protein: CASSFRGGTYEQYF. The rearrangement uses TRBV7-2 and TRBJ2-7; D might be TRBD2 (6 bases). The CDR3 contains 14 residues. Trimming left V 3 bases short and J 2 bases short, with 11 bases between. The germline V gene encodes CDR1 SGHTA and CDR2 FQGNSA.